Below, one T cell receptor beta chain is given with its context. The germline gene is not matched at one end of the junction; a read error may be the cause. The sample belongs to a study of blood T cell repertoires in COVID-19. Study summary: Samples came from the United States, Italy and Spain, spanning acute and convalescent COVID-19. PBMCs, B-cell-depleted T cells, or T cells were the source of the cDNA or gDNA that made up the material.

The authors' processing: Nucleated cell number was recorded as an estimate derived from reference gene primer amplification. Assay used: immunoSEQ multiplex PCR; TCRdb lists only in-frame clones, some missing. Clone size and the V and J calls come from that table; the DNA yielded D and trimming. This sample has about 410,000 clones, with about nine tenths found just once. The CDR3 has 15 amino acids. CDR1 SGHVS and CDR2 FQNEAQ come from the germline V gene. It was during active infection that Seattle patients were enrolled and then longitudinally followed. Sequences were obtained from peripheral blood. The rearrangement links TRBV7-8 to TRBJ2-7; tentative D call: TRBD2 (6 bases). The TCR comes from a middle-aged woman with COVID-19, enrolled during active disease. In DNA, the CDR3 is TGTGTCAGCAGCTTAGTGACGGGGGAATCTTACGAGCAGTACTTC. This codes for CVSSLVTGESYEQYF.